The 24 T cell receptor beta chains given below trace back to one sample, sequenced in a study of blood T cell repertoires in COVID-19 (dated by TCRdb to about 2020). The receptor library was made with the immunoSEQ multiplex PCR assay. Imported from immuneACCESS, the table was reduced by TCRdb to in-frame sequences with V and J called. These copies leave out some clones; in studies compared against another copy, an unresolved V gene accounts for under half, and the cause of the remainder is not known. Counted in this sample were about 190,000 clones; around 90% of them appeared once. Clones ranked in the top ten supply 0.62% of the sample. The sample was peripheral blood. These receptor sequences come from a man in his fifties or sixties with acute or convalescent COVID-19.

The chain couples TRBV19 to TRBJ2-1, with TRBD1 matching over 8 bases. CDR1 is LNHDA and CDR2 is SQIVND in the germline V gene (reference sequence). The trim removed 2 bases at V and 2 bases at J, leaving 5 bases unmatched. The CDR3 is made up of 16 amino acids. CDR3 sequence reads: CASSIPGQVTYNEQFF. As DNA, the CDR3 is TGTGCCAGTAGTATACCGGGACAGGTTACCTACAATGAGCAGTTCTTC.

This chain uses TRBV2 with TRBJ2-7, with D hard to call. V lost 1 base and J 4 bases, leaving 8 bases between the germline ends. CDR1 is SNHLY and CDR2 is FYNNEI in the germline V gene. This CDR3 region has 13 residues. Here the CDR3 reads CASSEGPQYEQYF. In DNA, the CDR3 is TGTGCCAGCAGTGAAGGGCCCCAGTACGAGCAGTACTTC.

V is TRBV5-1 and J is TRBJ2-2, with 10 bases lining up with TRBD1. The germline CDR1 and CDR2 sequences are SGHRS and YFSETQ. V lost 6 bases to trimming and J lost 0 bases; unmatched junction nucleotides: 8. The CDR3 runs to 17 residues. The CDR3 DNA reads TGCGCCAGCAAGGACAGGGGGGCGGACGCGAACACCGGGGAGCTGTTTTTT. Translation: CASKDRGADANTGELFF.

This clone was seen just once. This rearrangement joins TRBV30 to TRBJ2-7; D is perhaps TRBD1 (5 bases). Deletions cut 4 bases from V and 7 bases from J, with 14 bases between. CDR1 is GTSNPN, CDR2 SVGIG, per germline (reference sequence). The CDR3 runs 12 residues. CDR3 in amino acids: CAWNRNAGEQYF. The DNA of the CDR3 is TGTGCCTGGAATAGAAATGCAGGGGAGCAGTACTTC. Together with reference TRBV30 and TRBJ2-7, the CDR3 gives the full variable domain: SQTIHQWPATLVQPVGSPLSLECTVEGTSNPNLYWYRQAAGRGLQLLFYSVGIGQISSEVPQNLSASRPQDRQFILSSKKLLLSDSGFYLCAWNRNAGEQYFGPGTRLTVT.

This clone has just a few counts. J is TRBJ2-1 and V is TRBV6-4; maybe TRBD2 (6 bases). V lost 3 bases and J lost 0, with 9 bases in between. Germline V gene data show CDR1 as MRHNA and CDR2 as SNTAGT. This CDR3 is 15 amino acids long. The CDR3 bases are TGTGCCAGCAGTGAATCCGGGAGCTCCTACAATGAGCAGTTCTTC. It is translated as CASSESGSSYNEQFF.

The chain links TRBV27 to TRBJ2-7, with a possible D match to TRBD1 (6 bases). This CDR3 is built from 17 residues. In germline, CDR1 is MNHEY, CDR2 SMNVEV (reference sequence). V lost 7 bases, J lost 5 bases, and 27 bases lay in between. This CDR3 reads CASKMGPFNRAQDEQYF. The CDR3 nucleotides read TGTGCCAGCAAGATGGGGCCTTTCAACAGGGCCCAGGACGAGCAGTACTTC.

CDR3 in DNA: TGCAGCGTAGAGGACAGGGTAAACTATGGCTACACCTTC. Protein: CSVEDRVNYGYTF. The chain couples TRBV29-1 to TRBJ1-2, with 8 bases that match TRBD1. The CDR3 runs to 13 residues. Germline V gene lookup returns CDR1 SQVTM and CDR2 ANQGSEA. J lost 2 bases, V lost 6 bases, and 5 bases had no gene match. Combining the CDR3 with reference TRBV29-1 and TRBJ1-2 gives the whole variable domain SAVISQKPSRDICQRGTSLTIQCQVDSQVTMMFWYRQQPGQSLTLIATANQGSEATYESGFVIDKFPISRPNLTFSTLTVSNMSPEDSSIYLCSVEDRVNYGYTFGSGTRLTVV.

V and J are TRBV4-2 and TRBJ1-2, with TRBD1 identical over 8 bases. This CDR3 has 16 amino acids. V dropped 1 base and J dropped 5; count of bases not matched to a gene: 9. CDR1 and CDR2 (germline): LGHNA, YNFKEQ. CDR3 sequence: CASSQGGGQAQYGYTF. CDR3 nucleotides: TGTGCCAGCAGCCAAGGGGGGGGACAGGCCCAATATGGCTACACCTTC.

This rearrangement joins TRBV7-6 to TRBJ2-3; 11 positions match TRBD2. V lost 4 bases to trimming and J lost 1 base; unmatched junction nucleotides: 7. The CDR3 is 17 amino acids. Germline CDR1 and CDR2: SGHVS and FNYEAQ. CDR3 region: CASSSTRLAGRTDTQYF. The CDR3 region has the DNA TGTGCCAGCAGCTCCACCCGACTAGCGGGGCGCACAGATACGCAGTATTTT.

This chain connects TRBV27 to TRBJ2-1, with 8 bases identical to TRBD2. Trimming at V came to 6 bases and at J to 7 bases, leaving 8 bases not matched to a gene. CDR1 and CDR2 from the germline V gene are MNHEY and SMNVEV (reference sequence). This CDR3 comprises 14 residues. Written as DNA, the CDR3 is TGTGCCAGCAGACAGGGACTAGGGTTTAATGAGCAGTTCTTC. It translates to CASRQGLGFNEQFF.

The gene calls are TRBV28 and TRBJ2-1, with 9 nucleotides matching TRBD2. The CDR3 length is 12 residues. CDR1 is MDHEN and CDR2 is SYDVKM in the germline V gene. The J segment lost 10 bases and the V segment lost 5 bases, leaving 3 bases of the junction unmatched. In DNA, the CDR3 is TGTGCCAGCAGTCTCCTAGCGGGAGAGCAGTTCTTC. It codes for CASSLLAGEQFF.

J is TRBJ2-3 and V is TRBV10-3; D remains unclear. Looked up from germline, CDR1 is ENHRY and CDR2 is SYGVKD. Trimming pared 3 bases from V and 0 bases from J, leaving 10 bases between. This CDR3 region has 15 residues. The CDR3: CAISDRVSSTDTQYF. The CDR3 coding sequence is TGTGCCATCAGTGATCGGGTTTCGAGCACAGATACGCAGTATTTT.

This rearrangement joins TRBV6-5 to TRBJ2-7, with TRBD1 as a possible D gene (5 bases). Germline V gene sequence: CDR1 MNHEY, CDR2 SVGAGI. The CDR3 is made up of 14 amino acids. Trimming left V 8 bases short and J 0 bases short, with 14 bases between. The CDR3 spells CASCQGFLSYEQYF. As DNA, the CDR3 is TGTGCCAGCTGCCAGGGTTTTCTCTCCTACGAGCAGTACTTC.

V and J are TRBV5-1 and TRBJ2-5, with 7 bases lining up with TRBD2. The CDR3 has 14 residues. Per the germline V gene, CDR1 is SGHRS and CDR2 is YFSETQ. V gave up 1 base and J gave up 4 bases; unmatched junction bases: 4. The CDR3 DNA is TGCGCCAGCAGCTTGTTGGCGGGAGCAGAGACCCAGTACTTC. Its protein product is CASSLLAGAETQYF.

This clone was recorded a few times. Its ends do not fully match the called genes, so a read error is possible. Here the CDR3 DNA reads TGTGCCAGCAGTAACTCAATAGGGGACTCAGCTTTCTTT. Encoded protein: CASSNSIGDSAFF. The chain combines TRBV6-4 with TRBJ1-1; D may be TRBD1 (5 bases). Germline CDR1 reads MRHNA; CDR2 reads SNTAGT. This CDR3 is 13 amino acids long.

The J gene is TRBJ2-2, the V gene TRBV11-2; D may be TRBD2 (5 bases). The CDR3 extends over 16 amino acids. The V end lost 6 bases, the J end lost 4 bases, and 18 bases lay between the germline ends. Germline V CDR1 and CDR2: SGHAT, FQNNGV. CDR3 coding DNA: TGTGCCAGCAGACGTATCGCGACTACGGGCACCGGGGAGCTGTTTTTT. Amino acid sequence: CASRRIATTGTGELFF.

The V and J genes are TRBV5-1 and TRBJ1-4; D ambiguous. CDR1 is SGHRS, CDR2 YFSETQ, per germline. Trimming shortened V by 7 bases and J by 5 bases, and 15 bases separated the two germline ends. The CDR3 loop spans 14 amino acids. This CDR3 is CASPRRAPNEKLFF. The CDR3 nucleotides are TGCGCCAGCCCAAGGAGGGCCCCGAATGAAAAACTGTTTTTT.

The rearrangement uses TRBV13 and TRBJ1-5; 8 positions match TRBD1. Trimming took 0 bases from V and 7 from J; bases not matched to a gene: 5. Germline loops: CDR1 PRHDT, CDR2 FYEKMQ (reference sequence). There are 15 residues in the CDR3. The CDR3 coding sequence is TGTGCCAGCAGCTTAGGAGACAGGGGAGGGCAGCCCCAGCATTTT. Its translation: CASSLGDRGGQPQHF.

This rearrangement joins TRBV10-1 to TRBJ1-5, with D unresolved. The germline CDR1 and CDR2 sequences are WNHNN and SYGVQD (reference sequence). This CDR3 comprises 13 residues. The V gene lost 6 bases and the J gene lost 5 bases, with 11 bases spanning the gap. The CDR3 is CASSRQADQPQHF. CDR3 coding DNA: TGCGCCAGCAGCCGACAAGCGGATCAGCCCCAGCATTTT.

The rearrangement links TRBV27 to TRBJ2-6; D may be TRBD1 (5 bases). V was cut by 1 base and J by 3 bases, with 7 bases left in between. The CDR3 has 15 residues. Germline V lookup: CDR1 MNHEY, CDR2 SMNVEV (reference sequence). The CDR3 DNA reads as TGTGCCAGCAGTTTATTAGGGGTTGGGGCCAACGTCCTGACTTTC. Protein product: CASSLLGVGANVLTF.

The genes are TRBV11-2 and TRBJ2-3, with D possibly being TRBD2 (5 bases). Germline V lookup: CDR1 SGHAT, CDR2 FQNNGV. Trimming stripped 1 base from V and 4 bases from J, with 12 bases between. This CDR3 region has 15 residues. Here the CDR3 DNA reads TGTGCCAGCAGCTTAGTTTACGGGGAGTCAGATACGCAGTATTTT. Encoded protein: CASSLVYGESDTQYF.

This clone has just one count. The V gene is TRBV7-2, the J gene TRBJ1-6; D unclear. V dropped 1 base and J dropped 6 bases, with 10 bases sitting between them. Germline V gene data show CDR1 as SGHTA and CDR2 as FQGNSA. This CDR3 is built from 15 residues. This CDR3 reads CASSLGHELNSPLHF. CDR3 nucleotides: TGTGCCAGCAGCTTAGGTCATGAACTTAATTCACCCCTCCACTTT.

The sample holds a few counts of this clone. CDR3 in DNA: TGCGCCAGCAGTGACAAGCCGGGGGTCCGTTCTGAGCAGTTCTTC. It codes for CASSDKPGVRSEQFF. The chain carries TRBV10-1 and TRBJ2-1; tentative D call: TRBD2 (6 bases). V dropped 3 bases and J dropped 9 bases, with 18 bases sitting between them. The CDR3 totals 15 residues. CDR1 and CDR2 (germline): WNHNN, SYGVQD (reference sequence).

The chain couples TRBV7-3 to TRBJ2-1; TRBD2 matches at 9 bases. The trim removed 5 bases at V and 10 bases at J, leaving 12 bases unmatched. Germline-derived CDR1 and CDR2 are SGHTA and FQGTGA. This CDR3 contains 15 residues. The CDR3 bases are TGTGCCAGCAGCCCGTGGACTAGCGCCCAACGGGAGCAGTTCTTC. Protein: CASSPWTSAQREQFF.